The 8 T cell receptor beta chains below were found in one sample sequenced in a study of T cell responses to AZD1222 COVID-19 vaccine (dated by TCRdb to 2020 to 2023). The method behind the library was the immunoSEQ multiplex PCR assay. The clones in this table, taken by TCRdb from immuneACCESS, are in-frame only. Not every clone is retained; where verified, under half of the shortfall comes from an unresolved V gene, and the cause of the rest is unknown. The sample table shows over 150,000 clones, and around nine tenths are seen once. The biggest ten clones account for less than 1.6% of the sample. Read against the paper, the sample's time point label means: baseline before first vaccination. The sample was peripheral blood, taken on day 0 of AZD1222 vaccination. The receptors were sampled from an adult in good health.

The chain links TRBV4-1 to TRBJ1-4; 7 bases are a match to TRBD1. The V gene's germline CDR1 is MGHRA and CDR2 YSYEKL. The CDR3 runs 14 residues. The V and J ends lost 6 bases and 4 bases, in that order; junction bases with no gene match: 5. The CDR3 coding sequence is TGCGCCAGCAGACCCACAGGGGATAATGAAAAACTGTTTTTT. Residues: CASRPTGDNEKLFF.

The chain uses TRBV5-6 and TRBJ1-6; 7 bases line up with TRBD1. The J segment lost 10 bases and the V segment lost 0 bases, leaving 7 bases of the junction unmatched. This CDR3 region has 15 residues. CDR1 SGHDT and CDR2 YYEEEE come from the germline V gene. In nucleotides, the CDR3 is TGTGCCAGCAGCTTGGCTGGCAGGGGGAACTCACCCCTCCACTTT. This translates into CASSLAGRGNSPLHF.

This clone has only a few counts. The rearrangement links TRBV6-6 to TRBJ1-5; 11 nucleotides match TRBD1. This CDR3 spans 17 amino acids. Per germline, CDR1 MNHNY and CDR2 SVGAGI (reference sequence). Trimming took 5 bases from V and 6 from J; bases not matched to a gene: 12. CDR3 protein: CASSRNGQGASSQPQHF. As DNA, the CDR3 is TGTGCCAGCAGTCGCAATGGACAGGGGGCTTCTAGTCAGCCCCAGCATTTT.

For the CDR3, the DNA is TGTGCCAGCAGCCCCAGATGGGTGACTAGCGGGGGAGATGAGCAGTTCTTC. It codes for CASSPRWVTSGGDEQFF. This chain connects TRBV7-8 to TRBJ2-1; TRBD2 agrees at 12 bases. The CDR3 is 17 residues long. Germline CDR1 reads SGHVS; CDR2 reads FQNEAQ. V was clipped by 5 bases and J by 8 bases; unmatched bases: 13.

The chain couples TRBV2 to TRBJ1-1; 8 nucleotides match TRBD1. Germline loops: CDR1 SNHLY, CDR2 FYNNEI. CDR3 length: 20 residues. V shed 3 bases, J shed 0 bases, and the junction held 18 bases outside the gene matches. DNA of the CDR3: TGTGCCAGCAGTGATCCGGAGGACAGGGAATCGGACCTAATGAACACTGAAGCTTTCTTT. Its translation is CASSDPEDRESDLMNTEAFF.

The rearrangement uses TRBV11-3 and TRBJ1-4; the D gene is possibly TRBD1 (6 bases). Germline V lookup: CDR1 SGHNT, CDR2 YENEEA. The length of the CDR3 is 16 residues. Trimming removed 4 bases from V and 3 bases from J, with 15 bases in between. This CDR3 is CASSSLCRGSNEKLFF. The CDR3 DNA follows: TGTGCCAGCAGCTCCCTGTGCAGGGGATCTAATGAAAAACTGTTTTTT.

V and J are TRBV6-5 and TRBJ2-1, with 7 bases identical to TRBD2. Per the germline V gene, CDR1 is MNHEY and CDR2 is SVGAGI. The CDR3 has 15 amino acids. The junction had 12 bases not matched to a gene; V was cut back by 8 bases and J by 5 bases. The CDR3 region is CASDNGASGDNEQFF. The DNA for the CDR3 is TGTGCCAGCGATAATGGGGCTAGCGGAGACAATGAGCAGTTCTTC.

As to this clone: Other DNA sequences in the same sample also yield this CDR3. The J gene is TRBJ1-5, the V gene TRBV18, with no clear D. The V end was cut by 2 bases, the J end by 5 bases, with 10 bases between. Germline CDR1 KGHSH, CDR2 LQKENI. This CDR3 has 14 residues. The DNA for the CDR3 is TGTGCCAGCTCACCAGACCGGGGTTATCAGCCCCAGCATTTT. Encoded protein: CASSPDRGYQPQHF.